Presented here are 6 T cell receptor beta chains from one specimen sequenced in a study of cytomegalovirus exposure and HLA in healthy donors (dated by TCRdb to between 2016 and 2019). The library came from the immunoSEQ multiplex PCR assay. For the multiplex PCR, a mixture combining 60 forward primers for TCR Vbeta segments and 13 reverse primers for TCR Jbeta segments was used. What TCRdb holds here is the immuneACCESS table cut down to in-frame rearrangements. Part of the clones is not present; checked against another copy, under half of the missing clones reflect an unresolved V gene, and the others are unexplained. The sample table records about 94,000 clones; around three quarters of these occur just once. The top ten clonotypes cover about 1.4% of the sample. Sequenced sample: PBMCs. Every receptor here comes from a male donor in good health and CMV-seronegative.

This chain joins TRBV5-1 and TRBJ2-3; TRBD1 is a possible D gene (5 bases). The V end lost 4 bases, the J end lost 2 bases, and 17 bases lay between the germline ends. Looked up from germline, CDR1 is SGHRS and CDR2 is YFSETQ. The CDR3 is 16 amino acids. The CDR3 loop reads CASSLFTGSLTDTQYF. As DNA, the CDR3 is TGCGCCAGCAGCCTATTCACAGGATCCCTCACAGATACGCAGTATTTT.

The chain joins TRBV27 to TRBJ1-2, with D perhaps TRBD1 (5 bases). The V end was cut by 6 bases, the J end by 6 bases, with 20 bases between. Looked up from germline, CDR1 is MNHEY and CDR2 is SMNVEV (reference sequence). There are 15 residues in the CDR3. CDR3 DNA: TGTGCCAGCAGCAACCGGGGGGATTTGTCGAATGGCTACACCTTC. This sequence encodes CASSNRGDLSNGYTF.

J is TRBJ2-7 and V is TRBV28, with TRBD1 identical over 7 bases. There are 14 residues in the CDR3. Germline loops: CDR1 MDHEN, CDR2 SYDVKM. V dropped 6 bases and J dropped 4; count of bases not matched to a gene: 9. CDR3 residues: CASRDWTGSYEQYF. As DNA, the CDR3 is TGTGCCAGCAGAGATTGGACAGGTTCATACGAGCAGTACTTC.

The chain recombines TRBV10-3 with TRBJ2-5; 10 bases fit TRBD2. This CDR3 has 18 residues. V was clipped by 6 bases and J by 1 base; unmatched bases: 14. Germline loops: CDR1 ENHRY, CDR2 SYGVKD. CDR3 sequence (DNA): TGTGCCATCAGCGAGGAGTCTAGCGGGAGACTCGGCCAAGAGACCCAGTACTTC. Its translation: CAISEESSGRLGQETQYF.

The gene calls are TRBV19 and TRBJ2-3; TRBD1 is a possible D gene (5 bases). In germline, CDR1 is LNHDA, CDR2 SQIVND (reference sequence). The ends were cut back, 11 bases at V and 0 bases at J, with 18 bases in the middle. The CDR3 consists of 15 residues. In DNA form, the CDR3 reads TGTGCCTCCGCCCCCAGGGTCCGAAGCACAGATACGCAGTATTTT. This codes for CASAPRVRSTDTQYF.

V is TRBV6-6 and J is TRBJ1-2; possibly TRBD1 for D (5 bases). This CDR3 spans 13 amino acids. The V end was cut by 6 bases, the J end by 8 bases, with 16 bases between. Germline V CDR1 and CDR2: MNHNY, SVGAGI (reference sequence). CDR3 sequence (DNA): TGTGCCAGCAGCAGGGCTTGGGTCGGCGGCTACACCTTC. Translating gives CASSRAWVGGYTF.